This TCR beta chain was captured by sequencing in a study of shared clonotypes between healthy human individuals. Trimming at V came to 11 bases and at J to 1 base, leaving 8 bases not matched to a gene. Germline CDR1 reads MDHEN; CDR2 reads SYDVKM. The CDR3 covers 14 residues. The assay was immunoSEQ multiplex PCR, and TCRdb's table has in-frame clones only and misses some. The sample lists roughly 2.2 million clones, just over 90% occurring once. The sequence came from a man younger than 30 in good health. Some clones in this sample may be carry-over from other donors' samples. Input material: naive CD4+ T cells from PBMCs. The subset: CD45RA+ positively selected. The V and J genes are TRBV28 and TRBJ1-2; TRBD1 matches at 9 bases. CDR3 sequence reads: CAVSRDRVNYGYTF. The CDR3 DNA sequence: TGTGCCGTATCGCGGGACAGGGTTAACTATGGCTACACCTTC.